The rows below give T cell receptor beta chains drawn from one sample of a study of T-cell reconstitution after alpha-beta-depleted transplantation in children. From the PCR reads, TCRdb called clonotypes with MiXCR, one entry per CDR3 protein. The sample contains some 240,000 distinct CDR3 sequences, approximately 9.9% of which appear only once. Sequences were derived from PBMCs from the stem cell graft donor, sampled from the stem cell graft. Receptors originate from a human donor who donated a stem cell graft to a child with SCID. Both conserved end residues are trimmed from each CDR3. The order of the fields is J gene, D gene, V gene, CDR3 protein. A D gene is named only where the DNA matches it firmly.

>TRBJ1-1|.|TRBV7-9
ASSFATGMGTEAF
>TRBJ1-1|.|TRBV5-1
ASSLVRVPNTEAF
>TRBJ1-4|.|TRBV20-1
SARVGTNEKLF
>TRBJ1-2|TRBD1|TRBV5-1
ASSLVPGTGEMVYGYT
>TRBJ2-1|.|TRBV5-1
ASSLAGWDNEQF
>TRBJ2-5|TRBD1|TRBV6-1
ASSPPGQKTQY
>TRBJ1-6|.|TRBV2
ASSEAGVSSYNSPLH
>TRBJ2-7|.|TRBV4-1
ASSQEQGETYEQY
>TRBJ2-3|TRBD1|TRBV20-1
SAAGTVDSTDTQY
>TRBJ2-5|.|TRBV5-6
ASSPSPGWETQY
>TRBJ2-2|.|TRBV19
ASRGLGQATFTGELF
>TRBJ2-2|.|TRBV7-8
ASSPPMRGPNTGELF
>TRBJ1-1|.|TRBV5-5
ASSLDVSTEAF
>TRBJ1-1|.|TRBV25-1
ASSESGWTYHKAF
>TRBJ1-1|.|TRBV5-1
ASSLAGVGGLNTEAF
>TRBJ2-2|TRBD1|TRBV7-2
ASSLGSGGFNTGELF
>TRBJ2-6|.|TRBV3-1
ASSQDGGVRLSSGANVLT
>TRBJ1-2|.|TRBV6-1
ASSFRGAGYT
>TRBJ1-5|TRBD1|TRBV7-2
ASSPGTGRGGQPQH
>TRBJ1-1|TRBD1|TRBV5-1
ASSPDRTNTEAF
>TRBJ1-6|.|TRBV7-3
ASSPLGPASNSPLH
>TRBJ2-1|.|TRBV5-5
ASSRGFGVGEQF
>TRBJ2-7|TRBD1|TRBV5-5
ASSLGQGATKFYEQY
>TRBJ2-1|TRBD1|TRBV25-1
ASSHRGTGAFDYNEQF
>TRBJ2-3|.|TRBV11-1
ASSLGSGGLPSSTDTQY
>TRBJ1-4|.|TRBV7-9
ASSSQGPTNEKLF
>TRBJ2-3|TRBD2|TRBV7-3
ASSFSGGALGTDTQY
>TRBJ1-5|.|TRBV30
AWSEQGNQPQH
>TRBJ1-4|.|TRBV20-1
SARDPRGYEKLF
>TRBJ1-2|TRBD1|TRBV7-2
ASSQDRNYGYT
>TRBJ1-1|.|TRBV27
ASSLPGMNTEAF
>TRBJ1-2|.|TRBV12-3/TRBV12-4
ASSPRGTNYGYT
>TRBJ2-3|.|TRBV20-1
SATSTDTQY
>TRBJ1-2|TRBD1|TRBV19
ASGPRQGINYGYT
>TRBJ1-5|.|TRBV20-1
SARGSSNQPQH
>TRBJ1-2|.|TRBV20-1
SAIQGARSRGYT
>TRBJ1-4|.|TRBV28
ACSLGFAPNEKLF
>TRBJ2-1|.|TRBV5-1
ASSEQSSWGNEQF
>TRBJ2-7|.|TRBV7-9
ASSLEASKQY
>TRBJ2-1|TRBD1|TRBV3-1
ASSQETGSGNEQF
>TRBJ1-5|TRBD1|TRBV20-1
SARIQGGRHNQPQH
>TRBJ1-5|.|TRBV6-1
ASSETWVNQPQH
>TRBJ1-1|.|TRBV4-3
ASSQEASSEAF
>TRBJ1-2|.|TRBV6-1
ASREARANYGYT
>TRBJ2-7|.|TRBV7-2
ASSSQSGSYEQY
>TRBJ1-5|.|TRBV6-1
ASSGDRNLNQPQH
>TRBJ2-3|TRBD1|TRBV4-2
ASIRGQGETDTQY